The clone carrying this T cell receptor (beta chain) appeared a few times. Its specificity is unknown. Additional DNA sequences in this sample encode the identical CDR3. This specimen comes from a study of beta chain features in type 1 diabetes. Study outcomes and limitations: High TCR expression in some cells could lead to their over-representation in cDNA sequencing. It was among patients, rather than healthy donors, that naive, central memory and Treg TCRB repertoires appeared more similar. People with Type 1 diabetes carried modestly yet significantly shorter TCRB CDR3s in all four CD4+ subsets.

There was one heparinised blood draw per donor, averaging approximately 120 mL. The CDR3 is made up of 15 amino acids. The V segment lost 0 bases and the J segment 2 bases; nucleotides outside the gene matches: 0. The germline gives CDR1 LNHNV, CDR2 YYDKDF (reference sequence). The isolated RNA, all of it, was reverse transcribed, so expressed TCRB transcripts were what got sequenced. The assay was immunoSEQ multiplex PCR, and TCRdb's table has in-frame clones only and misses some. The table records hundreds of thousands of clones, about 13% of them present only once. The sequenced sample was naive CD4+ T cells from blood. The clonotype comes from a man aged 25 to 40 with type 1 diabetes. V gene TRBV15 combines with J gene TRBJ2-7; TRBD2 aligns across 11 bases. This CDR3 is CATSRELAGAYEQYF. CDR3 bases: TGTGCCACCAGCAGAGAACTAGCGGGGGCCTACGAGCAGTACTTC. Together with reference TRBV15 and TRBJ2-7, the CDR3 gives the full variable domain: DAMVIQNPRYQVTQFGKPVTLSCSQTLNHNVMYWYQQKSSQAPKLLFHYYDKDFNNEADTPDNFQSRRPNTSFCFLDIRSPGLGDTAMYLCATSRELAGAYEQYFGPGTRLTVT.